These T cell receptor beta chains were read from a single sample in a study of T cells after yellow fever vaccination. MiXCR was run by TCRdb on the 5' RACE reads, yielding one entry per CDR3 protein. The sample has some 670,000 distinct CDR3 sequences; 9% to 15% are singletons. The source was PBMCs, collected on the day of the yellow fever booster vaccination. The receptors were sampled from a man in his thirties or forties who received the YFV17D yellow fever vaccine. CDR3s include the opening cysteine and the closing phenylalanine or tryptophan. D genes are given only for firm matches. Clone size, where shown, is once, few, many, or a class for clones that have expanded.

CDR3 protein	CDR3 DNA	CDR3 length	D gene	J gene	V gene	clone size
CSAWSYNSPLHF	TGCAGTGCTTGGTCCTATAATTCACCCCTCCACTTT	12	.	TRBJ1-6	TRBV20-1	.
CAISDLVGRGDTQYF	TGTGCCATCAGTGATCTAGTGGGACGCGGAGATACGCAGTATTTT	15	.	TRBJ2-3	TRBV10-3	.
CSAQRGAYGYTF	TGCAGTGCTCAACGAGGGGCCTATGGCTACACCTTC	12	.	TRBJ1-2	TRBV20-1	few
CSASFFSGNTIYF	TGCAGTGCTAGTTTTTTCTCTGGAAACACCATATATTTT	13	.	TRBJ1-3	TRBV20-1	.
CASSVSGGSTDTQYF	TGTGCCAGCAGCGTTAGCGGGGGGAGCACAGATACGCAGTATTTT	15	TRBD2	TRBJ2-3	TRBV9	few
CASSYVTGGAETQYF	TGTGCCAGCAGTTATGTAACGGGAGGGGCGGAGACCCAGTACTTC	15	TRBD2	TRBJ2-5	TRBV27	few
CASSFERNTGELFF	TGTGCCAGCAGTTTTGAAAGGAACACCGGGGAGCTGTTTTTT	14	.	TRBJ2-2	TRBV27	few
CASSIPPGTINEQFF	TGTGCCAGTAGTATACCCCCCGGGACCATCAATGAGCAGTTCTTC	15	.	TRBJ2-1	TRBV19	.
CASSPASWNTEAFF	TGTGCCAGCAGCCCGGCCTCCTGGAACACTGAAGCTTTCTTT	14	.	TRBJ1-1	TRBV7-2	.
CSVPMFAGGGYEQYF	TGCAGCGTCCCAATGTTCGCTGGGGGCGGCTACGAGCAGTACTTC	15	.	TRBJ2-7	TRBV29-1	.
CASSVSPGGENIQYF	TGTGCCAGCAGCGTATCACCGGGGGGGGAAAACATTCAGTACTTC	15	TRBD2	TRBJ2-4	TRBV9	many
CASSVTGGASYEQYF	TGTGCCAGCAGCGTGACAGGAGGGGCTTCCTACGAGCAGTACTTC	15	.	TRBJ2-7	TRBV7-8	few
CASSSPNTGRNEQFF	TGTGCCAGCAGTTCCCCGAACACAGGGCGGAATGAGCAGTTCTTC	15	.	TRBJ2-1	TRBV12-3/TRBV12-4	few
CASSFDGGINEKLFF	TGTGCCAGCAGCTTCGACGGGGGTATTAATGAAAAACTGTTTTTT	15	.	TRBJ1-4	TRBV7-9	few
CATSRDLGTYEQYF	TGTGCCACCAGCAGAGATTTGGGTACCTACGAGCAGTACTTC	14	.	TRBJ2-7	TRBV15	many
CASSLGPRTEAFF	TGTGCCAGCAGCTTAGGTCCTAGGACTGAAGCTTTCTTT	13	.	TRBJ1-1	TRBV7-2	many
CSVEPRVGYGYTF	TGCAGCGTTGAACCAAGAGTTGGCTATGGCTACACCTTC	13	.	TRBJ1-2	TRBV29-1	few
CSARDGGLTYNEQFF	TGCAGTGCTAGAGATGGAGGGCTCACCTACAATGAGCAGTTCTTC	15	.	TRBJ2-1	TRBV20-1	.
CASSLSVSRRVNTEAFF	TGTGCCAGCAGCTTATCCGTCAGTCGTCGGGTGAACACTGAAGCTTTCTTT	17	.	TRBJ1-1	TRBV7-8	few
CASSLAGGSYEQYF	TGTGCCAGCAGCTTAGCGGGAGGGTCCTACGAGCAGTACTTC	14	TRBD2	TRBJ2-7	TRBV5-1	many
CASSRTGTESRQFF	TGTGCCAGCAGCCGAACCGGGACAGAAAGTCGGCAGTTCTTC	14	TRBD1	TRBJ2-1	TRBV6-2/TRBV6-3	.
CASTSGRLQFF	TGTGCCAGCACTAGCGGGAGATTACAGTTCTTC	11	TRBD2	TRBJ2-1	TRBV6-6	.
CSAVDTGTAFGYTF	TGCAGTGCCGTAGATACCGGGACGGCGTTTGGCTACACCTTC	14	.	TRBJ1-2	TRBV20-1	few
CASSPRPASTDTQYF	TGTGCCAGCAGCCCCAGGCCCGCTAGCACAGATACGCAGTATTTT	15	.	TRBJ2-3	TRBV14	few
CASSLHGTYEQYF	TGTGCCAGCAGTTTACACGGAACCTACGAGCAGTACTTC	13	.	TRBJ2-7	TRBV27	.
CASSHSHGTGGFDSPLHF	TGCGCCAGCAGTCACTCGCACGGGACAGGGGGGTTTGATTCACCCCTCCACTTT	18	TRBD1	TRBJ1-6	TRBV23-1	few
CASRAQGAGEQYF	TGTGCCAGCAGAGCACAGGGGGCGGGCGAGCAGTACTTC	13	TRBD1	TRBJ2-7	TRBV7-9	.
CASSSFSVATTDTQYF	TGTGCCAGCAGCTCCTTCTCGGTAGCGACCACAGATACGCAGTATTTT	16	.	TRBJ2-3	TRBV7-2	.
CSAKGGQGAYGYTF	TGCAGTGCTAAGGGCGGGCAGGGGGCCTATGGCTACACCTTC	14	TRBD1	TRBJ1-2	TRBV20-1	few
CASSLAWADTQYF	TGTGCCAGCAGCTTAGCCTGGGCAGATACGCAGTATTTT	13	.	TRBJ2-3	TRBV7-2	few
CASSLDPGVGLTLTDTQYF	TGTGCCAGCAGCTTAGATCCAGGGGTAGGACTTACGCTAACAGATACGCAGTATTTT	19	.	TRBJ2-3	TRBV11-2	few
CSARVRGEQFF	TGCAGTGCTAGAGTCCGCGGTGAGCAGTTCTTC	11	.	TRBJ2-1	TRBV20-1	.
CASSQGGLASDTQYF	TGTGCCAGCAGCCAAGGGGGGTTAGCGTCAGATACGCAGTATTTT	15	.	TRBJ2-3	TRBV3-1	few
CASSRGTSGSDTQYF	TGTGCCAGCAGCCGAGGGACTAGCGGGAGTGATACGCAGTATTTT	15	TRBD2	TRBJ2-3	TRBV12-3/TRBV12-4	.
CASSLGTSGGRWEQFF	TGTGCCAGCAGCCTCGGGACTAGCGGGGGCCGGTGGGAGCAGTTCTTC	16	TRBD2	TRBJ2-1	TRBV6-1	.
CASSLNTGGFSNEKLFF	TGCGCCAGCAGCCTAAATACAGGGGGCTTTTCTAATGAAAAACTGTTTTTT	17	TRBD1	TRBJ1-4	TRBV5-1	many
CASSFGTRTDTQYF	TGTGCCAGCAGCTTTGGTACTAGGACAGATACGCAGTATTTT	14	.	TRBJ2-3	TRBV5-4	.
CASSFGGISGDTQYF	TGTGCCAGCAGTTTTGGCGGGATCAGTGGAGATACGCAGTATTTT	15	.	TRBJ2-3	TRBV12-3/TRBV12-4	many
CASSFRKQEAPPSPMGEQYF	TGTGCCAGCAGCTTCCGCAAGCAGGAGGCTCCTCCGAGTCCGATGGGGGAGCAGTACTTC	20	.	TRBJ2-7	TRBV7-7	few
CAISVGHSNQPQHF	TGTGCCATCAGTGTTGGCCATAGCAATCAGCCCCAGCATTTT	14	.	TRBJ1-5	TRBV10-3	.
CASTGADTQYF	TGCGCCAGCACTGGGGCAGATACGCAGTATTTT	11	.	TRBJ2-3	TRBV5-1	many
CASSSVGGRNTEAFF	TGTGCCAGCAGCTCAGTTGGGGGGCGGAACACTGAAGCTTTCTTT	15	.	TRBJ1-1	TRBV7-2	.
CASSSYSSKTTGELFF	TGTGCCAGCAGTTCCTACTCATCGAAAACCACCGGGGAGCTGTTTTTT	16	.	TRBJ2-2	TRBV27	.
CAWSVGQAKKLFF	TGTGCCTGGAGTGTAGGACAGGCGAAAAAACTGTTTTTT	13	TRBD1	TRBJ1-4	TRBV30	.
CASTPPGALFRELFF	TGTGCCAGCACCCCCCCAGGCGCCCTTTTCAGGGAGCTGTTTTTT	15	.	TRBJ2-2	TRBV6-1	few
CASSPRGGGEQFF	TGTGCCAGCAGCCCCCGAGGGGGGGGTGAGCAGTTCTTC	13	.	TRBJ2-1	TRBV7-2	.
CASSLTRENIQYF	TGCGCCAGCAGCTTGACCAGGGAAAACATTCAGTACTTC	13	.	TRBJ2-4	TRBV5-1	many
CASSLDYATELFF	TGTGCCAGCAGCTTAGATTACGCGACGGAGCTGTTTTTT	13	.	TRBJ2-2	TRBV7-8	few
CASSLTGTPGYTGELFF	TGCGCCAGCAGCTTAACCGGGACGCCTGGATACACCGGGGAGCTGTTTTTT	17	.	TRBJ2-2	TRBV5-1	few
CASSSGLAGDTDTQYF	TGCGCCAGCAGCTCGGGACTAGCGGGCGACACAGATACGCAGTATTTT	16	TRBD2	TRBJ2-3	TRBV5-1	few
CSAGRRTDSPLHF	TGCAGTGCGGGACGAAGAACGGATTCACCCCTCCACTTT	13	.	TRBJ1-6	TRBV20-1	few
CASSFGIGTEAFF	TGTGCCAGCAGTTTTGGTATTGGGACTGAAGCTTTCTTT	13	.	TRBJ1-1	TRBV12-3/TRBV12-4	.
CASSLGLQGLNEQFF	TGTGCCAGCAGTTTAGGACTACAGGGTCTAAATGAGCAGTTCTTC	15	.	TRBJ2-1	TRBV12-3/TRBV12-4	many
CASSTLRIVGTDTQYF	TGCGCCAGCAGCACCCTCCGGATCGTCGGCACAGATACGCAGTATTTT	16	.	TRBJ2-3	TRBV10-1	.
CATSRSYLAGVEQYF	TGTGCCACCAGCAGATCTTACCTAGCGGGAGTGGAGCAGTACTTC	15	TRBD2	TRBJ2-7	TRBV15	few